The 18 T cell receptor beta chains below all came from one sample that was sequenced in a study of CD8+CD57+ T cells in acquired aplastic anemia. Genomic DNA was employed as the template in profiling TCR beta VDJ and CDR3. TCRdb fed the reads into MiXCR, producing one record per CDR3 protein. Here the sample spans 65,000 to 85,000 distinct CDR3 sequences, almost 55% being singletons. Sample: sorted CD4+, CD8+, or CD8+CD57+ T cells (not recorded which) from PBMCs. These receptors came from a human donor in good health, serving as a control.

This clonotype turned up a few times. A single base separates this from a much larger clone, so it may be a read error. V is TRBV11-2 and J is TRBJ2-2; maybe TRBD1 (5 bases). Germline loops: CDR1 SGHAT, CDR2 FQNNGV. The CDR3 is 16 residues long. CDR3 DNA sequence: TGTGCCAGCAGCACCTCAGGGTCCTGGAACGCCGGGGAGCTGTTTTTT. This translates into CASSTSGSWNAGELFF. Combining the CDR3 with reference TRBV11-2 and TRBJ2-2 gives the whole variable domain EAGVAQSPRYKIIEKRQSVAFWCNPISGHATLYWYQQILGQGPKLLIQFQNNGVVDDSQLPKDRFSAERLKGVDSTLKIQPAKLEDSAVYLCASSTSGSWNAGELFFGEGSRLTVL.

This clonotype has a handful of counts. The junction and the germline gene differ at one end; a read error may be behind it. This sequence joins TRBV3-1 and TRBJ1-2; a weak D match, TRBD1 (6 bases). Germline CDR1 is LGHDT and CDR2 is YNNKEL (reference sequence). This CDR3 is 14 amino acids long. In DNA form, the CDR3 reads TGTGCCTGCAGCCTGCCTGGACAGTCCTCTGGCTACACCTTC. This translates into CACSLPGQSSGYTF.

This clonotype has just one count. The rearrangement uses TRBV19 and TRBJ1-1; no reliable D call. Looked up from germline, CDR1 is LNHDA and CDR2 is SQIVND (reference sequence). CDR3 length equals 14 residues. Between the trimmed V and J ends, which lost 3 bases and 2 bases, there was a span of 10 bases. CDR3 bases: TGTGCCAGTAGTATCGGCACAACTAACACTGAAGCTTTCTTT. Translation gives CASSIGTTNTEAFF. The entire variable domain, with the rest obtained from reference TRBV19 and TRBJ1-1, is as follows: DGGITQSPKYLFRKEGQNVTLSCEQNLNHDAMYWYRQDPGQGLRLIYYSQIVNDFQKGDIAEGYSVSREKKESFPLTVTSAQKNPTAFYLCASSIGTTNTEAFFGQGTRLTVV.

The chain employs TRBV2 and TRBJ2-7, with TRBD1 as a possible D gene (5 bases). The CDR3 has 13 amino acids. Germline loops: CDR1 SNHLY, CDR2 FYNNEI. V gave up 5 bases and J gave up 2 bases, with 10 bases separating them. In DNA, the CDR3 is TGTGCCAGCAGTTTAGGGGATACCTACGAGCAGTACTTC. It translates to CASSLGDTYEQYF.

This clonotype was counted once. V gene TRBV10-3 combines with J gene TRBJ1-2; 8 bases are shared with TRBD1. CDR3 length: 17 amino acids. The germline V gene has CDR1 ENHRY and CDR2 SYGVKD. The junction had 13 bases not matched to a gene; V was cut back by 2 bases and J by 5 bases. CDR3 bases: TGTGCCATCAGTGAGCCACCCGACAGGGGCGCAGGGTATGGCTACACCTTC. Translated, it gives CAISEPPDRGAGYGYTF.

This clonotype was detected ten times or more. This chain uses TRBV12-3 or TRBV12-4 with TRBJ2-1; D possibly corresponds to TRBD1 (5 bases). With 7 bases removed from V and 2 bases from J, the gap between germline ends came to 12 bases. CDR3 length equals 14 residues. CDR3 in amino acids: CASTQGAPYNEQFF. The CDR3 DNA is TGTGCCAGCACCCAGGGTGCCCCCTACAATGAGCAGTTCTTC.

The rearrangement joins TRBV19 to TRBJ2-7, with 7 bases identical to TRBD2. Germline loops: CDR1 LNHDA, CDR2 SQIVND (reference sequence). The CDR3 runs 13 residues. Unmatched junction bases numbered 9, after V lost 9 bases and J lost 4 bases. In DNA, the CDR3 is TGTGCCAGCGAAGCGGGGAATGGGTACGAGCAGTACTTC. Protein sequence: CASEAGNGYEQYF.

The gene calls are TRBV20-1 and TRBJ1-5; D is undetermined. CDR3 length: 12 residues. Per the germline V gene, CDR1 is DFQATT and CDR2 is SNEGSKA (reference sequence). V was clipped by 6 bases and J by 6 bases, with 12 bases between them. The CDR3 DNA reads TGCAGTGCGTACGGGCTTTCTCAGCCCCAGCATTTT. This gives the protein CSAYGLSQPQHF.

The V gene is TRBV19, the J gene TRBJ2-7; tentatively, D is TRBD1 or TRBD2 (5 bases each). Trimming left V 11 bases short and J 5 bases short, with 10 bases between. This CDR3 contains 10 residues. Germline V gives CDR1 LNHDA, CDR2 SQIVND (reference sequence). The DNA of the CDR3 is TGTGCCCGAATGGGGGACGAGCAGTACTTC. It translates to CARMGDEQYF.

V usage is TRBV10-3 and J usage is TRBJ2-2; D gene unclear. Deletions cut 2 bases from V and 3 bases from J, with 7 bases between. This CDR3 is 14 amino acids long. Germline V CDR1 and CDR2: ENHRY, SYGVKD. The CDR3 DNA is TGTGCCATCAGTGAGATATCCGACACCGGGGAGCTGTTTTTT. Its translation: CAISEISDTGELFF.

There are many counts of this clonotype. The chain links TRBV9 to TRBJ2-1; D is unresolved. Germline-derived CDR1 and CDR2 are SGDLS and YYNGEE. Trimming took off 2 bases at V and 7 bases at J, with 7 bases between the two ends. CDR3 size: 12 residues. Here the CDR3 reads CASSVGTNEQFF. In DNA, the CDR3 is TGTGCCAGCAGCGTTGGTACAAATGAGCAGTTCTTC.

Note on this clonotype: The junction shows a germline mismatch at one end, possibly a read error. This chain joins TRBV19 and TRBJ1-1; 8 bases agree with TRBD1. The CDR3 is 14 residues long. CDR1 and CDR2 from the germline V gene are LNHDA and SQIVND (reference sequence). The CDR3 DNA reads TGTGCCAGTAGGGAGTACAGGGGGAACACTGAGGCTTTCTTT. Its translation: CASREYRGNTEAFF.

This rearrangement joins TRBV10-3 to TRBJ1-4; 7 bases are a match to TRBD1. V lost 3 bases, J lost 8 bases, and 9 bases stayed unmatched. Germline-derived CDR1 and CDR2 are ENHRY and SYGVKD. The CDR3 spans 15 residues. CDR3 in DNA: TGTGCCATCAGTGACCCCGGACAGGTCGGCGAAAAACTGTTTTTT. As protein: CAISDPGQVGEKLFF.

By share of the sample, this clonotype is medium-sized. The genes are TRBV19 and TRBJ1-1; no definite D call. Germline V gene lookup returns CDR1 LNHDA and CDR2 SQIVND (reference sequence). V lost 6 bases to trimming and J lost 0 bases, with 14 bases between them. There are 15 residues in the CDR3. The CDR3 protein is CASRAPFGVNTEAFF. CDR3 in DNA: TGTGCCAGTAGGGCCCCGTTCGGAGTGAACACTGAAGCTTTCTTT.

The table lists this clonotype with many counts. The rearrangement links TRBV7-9 to TRBJ1-6; D gene uncertain. Germline V gives CDR1 SEHNR, CDR2 FQNEAQ (reference sequence). V lost 5 bases and J 7 bases, leaving 12 bases between the germline ends. This CDR3 is 14 amino acids long. The CDR3 spells CASSDWAGNSPLHF. The DNA for the CDR3 is TGTGCCAGCAGCGATTGGGCAGGAAATTCACCCCTCCACTTT.

This clonotype was seen more than once but under ten times. The chain combines TRBV25-1 with TRBJ2-3; 8 nucleotides line up with TRBD2. From germline, CDR1 is MGHDK and CDR2 SYGVNS. The junction had 8 bases not matched to a gene; V was cut back by 6 bases and J by 6 bases. CDR3 length equals 14 residues. CDR3 sequence reads: CASSLGTSRDTQYF. The DNA of the CDR3 is TGTGCCAGCAGCTTGGGGACTAGTCGGGATACGCAGTATTTT.

This chain uses TRBV10-3 with TRBJ2-7; D remains unclear. V lost 3 bases, J lost 3 bases, and 6 bases lay in between. The CDR3 consists of 12 residues. The germline V gene has CDR1 ENHRY and CDR2 SYGVKD. The CDR3 DNA reads TGTGCCATCAGTGACAGAGACTACGAGCAGTACTTC. Its translation: CAISDRDYEQYF.

This clonotype was seen more than once but under ten times. The chain uses TRBV27 and TRBJ1-1; D remains unclear. Per the germline V gene, CDR1 is MNHEY and CDR2 is SMNVEV (reference sequence). This CDR3 comprises 15 residues. The V gene lost 2 bases and the J gene lost 4 bases, with 14 bases spanning the gap. The CDR3 DNA sequence: TGTGCCAGCAGTTTAATAAGAGAAAAGGGCACTGAAGCTTTCTTT. This sequence encodes CASSLIREKGTEAFF.